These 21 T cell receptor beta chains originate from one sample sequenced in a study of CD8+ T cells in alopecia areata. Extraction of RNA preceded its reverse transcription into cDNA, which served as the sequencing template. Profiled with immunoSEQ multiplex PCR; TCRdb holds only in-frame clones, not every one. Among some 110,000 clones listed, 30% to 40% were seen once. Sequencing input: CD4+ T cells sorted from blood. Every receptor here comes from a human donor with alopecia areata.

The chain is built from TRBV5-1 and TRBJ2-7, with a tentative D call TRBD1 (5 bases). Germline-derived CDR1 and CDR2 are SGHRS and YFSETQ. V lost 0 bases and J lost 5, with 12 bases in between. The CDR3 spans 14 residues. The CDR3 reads CASSLGAGNHEQYF. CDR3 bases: TGCGCCAGCAGCTTGGGGGCAGGGAACCACGAGCAGTACTTC.

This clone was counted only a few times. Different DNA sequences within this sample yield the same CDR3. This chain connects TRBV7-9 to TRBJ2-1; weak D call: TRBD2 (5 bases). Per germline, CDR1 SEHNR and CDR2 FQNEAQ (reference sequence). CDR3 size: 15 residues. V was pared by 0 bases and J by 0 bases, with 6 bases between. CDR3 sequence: CASSLAGSSYNEQFF. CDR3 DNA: TGTGCCAGCAGCTTAGCGGGGAGCTCCTACAATGAGCAGTTCTTC.

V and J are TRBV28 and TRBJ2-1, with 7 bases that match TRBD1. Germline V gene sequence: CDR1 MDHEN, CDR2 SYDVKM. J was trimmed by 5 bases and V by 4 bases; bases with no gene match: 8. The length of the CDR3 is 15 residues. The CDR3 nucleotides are TGTGCCAGCAGTTCGCAGGGGACAGCCAACAATGAGCAGTTCTTC. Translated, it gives CASSSQGTANNEQFF.

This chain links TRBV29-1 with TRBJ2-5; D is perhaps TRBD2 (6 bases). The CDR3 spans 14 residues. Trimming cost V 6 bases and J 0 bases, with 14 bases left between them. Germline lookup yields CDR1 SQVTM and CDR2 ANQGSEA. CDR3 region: CSVRGGADQETQYF. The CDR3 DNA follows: TGCAGCGTCAGAGGCGGGGCCGACCAAGAGACCCAGTACTTC.

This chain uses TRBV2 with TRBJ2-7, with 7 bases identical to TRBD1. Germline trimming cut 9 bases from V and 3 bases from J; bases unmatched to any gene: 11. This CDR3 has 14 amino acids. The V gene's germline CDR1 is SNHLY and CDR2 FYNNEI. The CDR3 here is CASQAPGQHYEQYF. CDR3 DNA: TGTGCCAGTCAAGCCCCGGGACAGCACTACGAGCAGTACTTC.

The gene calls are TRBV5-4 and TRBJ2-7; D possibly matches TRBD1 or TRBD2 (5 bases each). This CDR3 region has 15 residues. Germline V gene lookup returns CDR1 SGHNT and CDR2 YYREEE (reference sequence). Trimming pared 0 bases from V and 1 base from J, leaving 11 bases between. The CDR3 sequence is CASSLDGTRSYEQYF. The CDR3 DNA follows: TGTGCCAGCAGCTTGGACGGGACGAGATCCTACGAGCAGTACTTC. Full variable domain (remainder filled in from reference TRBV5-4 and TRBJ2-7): ETGVTQSPTHLIKTRGQQVTLRCSSQSGHNTVSWYQQALGQGPQFIFQYYREEENGRGNFPPRFSGLQFPNYSSELNVNALELDDSALYLCASSLDGTRSYEQYFGPGTRLTVT.

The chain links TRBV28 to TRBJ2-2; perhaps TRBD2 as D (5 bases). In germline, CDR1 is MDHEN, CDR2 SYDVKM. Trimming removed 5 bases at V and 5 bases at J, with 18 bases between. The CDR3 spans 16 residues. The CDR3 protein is CASSPSYPTRTGELFF. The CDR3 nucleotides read TGTGCCAGCAGTCCTAGCTACCCTACCCGGACCGGGGAGCTGTTTTTT.

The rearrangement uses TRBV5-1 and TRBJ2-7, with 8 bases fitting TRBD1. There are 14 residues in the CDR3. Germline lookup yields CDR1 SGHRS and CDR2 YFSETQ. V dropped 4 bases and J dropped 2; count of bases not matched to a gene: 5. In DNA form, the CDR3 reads TGCGCCAGCAGCCGGGGACAGGTTCCCTACGAGCAGTACTTC. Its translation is CASSRGQVPYEQYF.

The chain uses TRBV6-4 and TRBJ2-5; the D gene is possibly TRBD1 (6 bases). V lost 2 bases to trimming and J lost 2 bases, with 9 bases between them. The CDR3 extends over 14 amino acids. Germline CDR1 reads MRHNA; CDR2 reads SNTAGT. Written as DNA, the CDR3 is TGTGCCAGCAGTGACGACGGACAGCAAGAGACCCAGTACTTC. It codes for CASSDDGQQETQYF.

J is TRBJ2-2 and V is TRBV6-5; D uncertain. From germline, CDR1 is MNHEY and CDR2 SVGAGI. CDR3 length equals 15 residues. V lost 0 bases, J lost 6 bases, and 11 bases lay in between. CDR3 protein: CASSYSPQLSGELFF. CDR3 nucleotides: TGTGCCAGCAGTTACTCCCCTCAGCTATCCGGGGAGCTGTTTTTT.

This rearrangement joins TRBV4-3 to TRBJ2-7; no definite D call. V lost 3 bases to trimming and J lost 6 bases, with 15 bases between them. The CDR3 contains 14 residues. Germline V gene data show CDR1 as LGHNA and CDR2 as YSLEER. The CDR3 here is CASSQRTGSLEQYF. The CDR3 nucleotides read TGCGCCAGCAGCCAGAGAACTGGGTCCCTCGAGCAGTACTTC.

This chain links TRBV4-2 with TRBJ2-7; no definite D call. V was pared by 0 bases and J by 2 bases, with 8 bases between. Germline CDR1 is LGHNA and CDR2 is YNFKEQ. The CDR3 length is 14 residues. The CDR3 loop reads CASSQEVGPYEQYF. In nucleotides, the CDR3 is TGTGCCAGCAGCCAAGAGGTAGGACCCTACGAGCAGTACTTC.

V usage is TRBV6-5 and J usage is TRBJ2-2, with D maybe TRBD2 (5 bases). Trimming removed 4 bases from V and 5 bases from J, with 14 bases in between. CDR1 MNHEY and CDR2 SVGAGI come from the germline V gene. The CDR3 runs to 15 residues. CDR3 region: CASSSPRDGTGELFF. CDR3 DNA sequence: TGTGCCAGCAGTTCCCCCCGGGATGGTACCGGGGAGCTGTTTTTT.

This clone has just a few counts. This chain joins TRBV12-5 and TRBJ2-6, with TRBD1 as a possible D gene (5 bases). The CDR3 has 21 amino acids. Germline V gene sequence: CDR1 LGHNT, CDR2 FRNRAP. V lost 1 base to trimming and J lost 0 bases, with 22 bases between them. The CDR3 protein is CASGLARDSPTGGSGANVLTF. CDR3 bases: TGTGCTAGTGGTTTGGCCCGAGACAGCCCCACAGGTGGCTCTGGGGCCAACGTCCTGACTTTC.

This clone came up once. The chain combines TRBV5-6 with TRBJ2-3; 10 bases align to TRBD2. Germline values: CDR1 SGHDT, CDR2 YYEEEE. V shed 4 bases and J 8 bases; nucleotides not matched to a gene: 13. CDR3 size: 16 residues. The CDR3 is CASSLGLAGDTGTQYF. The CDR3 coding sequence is TGTGCCAGCAGCCTGGGGCTAGCGGGGGATACGGGTACGCAGTATTTT.

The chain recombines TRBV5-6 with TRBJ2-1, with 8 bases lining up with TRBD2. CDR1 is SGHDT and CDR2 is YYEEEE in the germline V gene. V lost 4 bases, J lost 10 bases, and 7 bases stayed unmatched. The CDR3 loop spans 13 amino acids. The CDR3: CASSGGTRHEQFF. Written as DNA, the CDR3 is TGTGCCAGCAGCGGCGGGACTAGACACGAGCAGTTCTTC. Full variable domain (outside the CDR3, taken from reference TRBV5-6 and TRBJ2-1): DAGVTQSPTHLIKTRGQQVTLRCSPKSGHDTVSWYQQALGQGPQFIFQYYEEEERQRGNFPDRFSGHQFPNYSSELNVNALLLGDSALYLCASSGGTRHEQFFGPGTRLTVL.

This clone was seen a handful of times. Here the CDR3 DNA reads TGTGCCAGCAGTAACCCGGGAATGTACGAGCAGTACTTC. It translates to CASSNPGMYEQYF. V gene TRBV6-5 combines with J gene TRBJ2-7, with D possibly TRBD2 on 5 matching bases. Trimming removed 5 bases from V and 4 bases from J, with 12 bases in between. The CDR3 runs 13 residues. The germline gives CDR1 MNHEY, CDR2 SVGAGI.

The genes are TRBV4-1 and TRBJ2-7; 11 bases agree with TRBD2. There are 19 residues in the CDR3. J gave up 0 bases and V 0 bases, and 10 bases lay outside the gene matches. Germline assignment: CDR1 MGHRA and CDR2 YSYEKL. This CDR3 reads CASSQDWASGRPFSYEQYF. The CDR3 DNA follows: TGCGCCAGCAGCCAAGATTGGGCTAGCGGGAGGCCCTTCTCCTACGAGCAGTACTTC.

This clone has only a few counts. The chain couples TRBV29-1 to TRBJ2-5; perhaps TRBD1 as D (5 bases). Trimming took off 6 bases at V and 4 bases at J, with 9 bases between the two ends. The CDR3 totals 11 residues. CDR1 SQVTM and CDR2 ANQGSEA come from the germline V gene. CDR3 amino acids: CSVGLTETQYF. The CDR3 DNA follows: TGCAGCGTGGGGCTTACAGAGACCCAGTACTTC.

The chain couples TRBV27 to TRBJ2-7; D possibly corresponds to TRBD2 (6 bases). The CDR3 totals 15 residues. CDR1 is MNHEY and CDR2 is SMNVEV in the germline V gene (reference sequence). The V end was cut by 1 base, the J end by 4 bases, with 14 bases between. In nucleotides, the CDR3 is TGTGCCAGCAGTTTATACGCTTGGAGGGAATACGAGCAGTACTTC. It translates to CASSLYAWREYEQYF.

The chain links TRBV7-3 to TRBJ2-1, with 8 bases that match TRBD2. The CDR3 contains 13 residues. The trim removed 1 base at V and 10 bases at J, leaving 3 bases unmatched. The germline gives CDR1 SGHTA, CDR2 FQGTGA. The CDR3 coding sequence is TGTGCCAGCAGCTTAAACGCGGGAGGCGAGCAGTTCTTC. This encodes CASSLNAGGEQFF.